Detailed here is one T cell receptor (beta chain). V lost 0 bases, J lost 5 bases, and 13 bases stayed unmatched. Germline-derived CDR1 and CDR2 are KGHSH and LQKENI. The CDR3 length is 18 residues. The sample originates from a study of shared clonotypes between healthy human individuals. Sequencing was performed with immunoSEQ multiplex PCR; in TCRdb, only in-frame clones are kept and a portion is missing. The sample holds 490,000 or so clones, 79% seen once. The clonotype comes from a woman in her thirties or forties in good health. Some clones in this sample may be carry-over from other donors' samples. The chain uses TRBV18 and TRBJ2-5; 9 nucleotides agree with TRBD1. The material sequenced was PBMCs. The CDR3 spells CASSPPAGTGSEYETQYF. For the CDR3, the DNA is TGTGCCAGCTCACCACCCGCCGGGACAGGGTCAGAGTATGAGACCCAGTACTTC.